This T cell receptor beta chain was obtained from a study of T cell repertoires in cytomegalovirus infection. V gave up 2 bases and J gave up 6 bases, with 13 bases separating them. The CDR3 totals 14 residues. Germline V gene data show CDR1 as MNHEY and CDR2 as SVGAGI. TCRdb fed the reads into MiXCR, producing one record per CDR3 protein. Of about 830,000 distinct CDR3 sequences in the sample, around a third were seen once. As for this clonotype: Its target is unknown.

The chain links TRBV6-5 to TRBJ1-1; no clear D. The TCR was taken from a human donor in good health (CMV status not recorded). Some clones in this sample may be carry-over from other donors' samples. The sample was cultured CD8+ T cells from PBMCs, taken from culture after CMV antigen stimulation. The CDR3: CASSYRVRDPEAFF. The CDR3 DNA is TGTGCCAGCAGTTACCGGGTAAGAGATCCTGAAGCTTTCTTT.